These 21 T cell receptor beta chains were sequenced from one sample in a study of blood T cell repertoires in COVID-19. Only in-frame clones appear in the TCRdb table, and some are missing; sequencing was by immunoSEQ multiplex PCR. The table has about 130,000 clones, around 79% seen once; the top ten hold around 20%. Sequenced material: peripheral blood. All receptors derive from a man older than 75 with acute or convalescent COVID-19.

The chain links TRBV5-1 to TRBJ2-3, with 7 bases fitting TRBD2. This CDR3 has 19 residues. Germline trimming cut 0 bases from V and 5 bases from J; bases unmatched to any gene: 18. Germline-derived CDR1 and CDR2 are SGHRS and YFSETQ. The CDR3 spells CASSLGLIAGIYGGDTQYF. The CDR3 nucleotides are TGCGCCAGCAGCTTGGGTTTGATAGCGGGCATCTACGGGGGAGATACGCAGTATTTT.

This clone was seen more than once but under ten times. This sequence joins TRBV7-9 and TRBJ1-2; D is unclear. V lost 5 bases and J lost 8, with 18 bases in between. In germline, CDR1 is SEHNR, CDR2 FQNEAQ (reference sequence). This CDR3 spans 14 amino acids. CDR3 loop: CASSHLMGVDGYTF. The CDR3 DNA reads TGTGCCAGCAGCCATTTAATGGGAGTTGACGGCTACACCTTC.

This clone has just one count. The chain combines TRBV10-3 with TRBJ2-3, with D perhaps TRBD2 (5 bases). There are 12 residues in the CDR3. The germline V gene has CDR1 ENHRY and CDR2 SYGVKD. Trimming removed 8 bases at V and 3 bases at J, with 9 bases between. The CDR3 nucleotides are TGTGCCATCTACAGCGGAACAGATACGCAGTATTTT. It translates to CAIYSGTDTQYF.

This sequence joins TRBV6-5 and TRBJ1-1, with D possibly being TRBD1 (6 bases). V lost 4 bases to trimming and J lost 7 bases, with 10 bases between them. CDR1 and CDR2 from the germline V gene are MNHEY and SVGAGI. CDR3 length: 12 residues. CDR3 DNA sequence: TGTGCCAGCAGTTCTCAGGGGTATGAAGCTTTCTTT. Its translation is CASSSQGYEAFF.

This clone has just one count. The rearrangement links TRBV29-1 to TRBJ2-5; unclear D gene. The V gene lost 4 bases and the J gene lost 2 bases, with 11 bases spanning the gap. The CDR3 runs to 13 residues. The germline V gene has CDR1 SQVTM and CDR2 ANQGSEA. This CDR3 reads CSVVSPGQETQYF. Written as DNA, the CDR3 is TGCAGCGTTGTATCACCGGGTCAAGAGACCCAGTACTTC.

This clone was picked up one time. The CDR3, as DNA: TGTGCCAGCAGAAGGGGACTCATCGGGAACACTGAAGCTTTCTTT. Translated, it gives CASRRGLIGNTEAFF. V gene TRBV5-4 combines with J gene TRBJ1-1; D possibly corresponds to TRBD1 (5 bases). From germline, CDR1 is SGHNT and CDR2 YYREEE (reference sequence). V gave up 5 bases and J gave up 1 base, with 15 bases separating them. The CDR3 covers 15 residues.

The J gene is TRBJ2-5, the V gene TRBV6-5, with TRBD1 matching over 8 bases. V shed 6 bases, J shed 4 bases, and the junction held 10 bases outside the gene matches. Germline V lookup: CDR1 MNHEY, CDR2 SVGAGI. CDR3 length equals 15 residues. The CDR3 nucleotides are TGTGCCAGCAGAACCGGACAGGGTTTGGGAGAGACCCAGTACTTC. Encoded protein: CASRTGQGLGETQYF.

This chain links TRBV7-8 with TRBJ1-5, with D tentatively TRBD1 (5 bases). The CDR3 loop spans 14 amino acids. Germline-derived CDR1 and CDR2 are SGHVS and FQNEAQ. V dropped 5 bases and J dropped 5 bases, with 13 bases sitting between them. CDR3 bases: TGTGCCAGCAGCCCCCGGGTAGGGGATCAGCCCCAGCATTTT. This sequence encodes CASSPRVGDQPQHF.

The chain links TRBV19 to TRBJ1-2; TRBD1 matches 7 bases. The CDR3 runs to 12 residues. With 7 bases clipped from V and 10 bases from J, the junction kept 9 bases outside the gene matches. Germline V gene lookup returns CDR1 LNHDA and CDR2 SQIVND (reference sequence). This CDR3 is CASNSATGLYTF. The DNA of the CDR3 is TGTGCCAGTAACTCGGCGACAGGGCTCTACACCTTC.

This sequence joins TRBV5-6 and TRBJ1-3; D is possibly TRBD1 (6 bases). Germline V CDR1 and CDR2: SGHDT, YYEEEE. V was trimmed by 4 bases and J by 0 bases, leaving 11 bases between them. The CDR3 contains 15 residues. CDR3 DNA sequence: TGTGCCAGCAGCAAAGACAGGTACTCTGGAAACACCATATATTTT. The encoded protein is CASSKDRYSGNTIYF.

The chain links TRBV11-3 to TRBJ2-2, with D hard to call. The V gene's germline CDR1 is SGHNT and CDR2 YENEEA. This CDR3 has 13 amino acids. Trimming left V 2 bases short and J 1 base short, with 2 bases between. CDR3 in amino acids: CASSLQNTGELFF. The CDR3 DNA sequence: TGTGCCAGCAGCTTACAGAACACCGGGGAGCTGTTTTTT.

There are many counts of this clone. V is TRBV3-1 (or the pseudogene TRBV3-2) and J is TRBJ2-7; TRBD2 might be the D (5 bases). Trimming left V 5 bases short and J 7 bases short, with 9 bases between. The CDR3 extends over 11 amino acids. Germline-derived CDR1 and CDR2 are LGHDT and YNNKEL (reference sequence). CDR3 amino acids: CASSSPGEQYF. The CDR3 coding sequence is TGTGCCAGCAGCTCCCCGGGGGAGCAGTACTTC.

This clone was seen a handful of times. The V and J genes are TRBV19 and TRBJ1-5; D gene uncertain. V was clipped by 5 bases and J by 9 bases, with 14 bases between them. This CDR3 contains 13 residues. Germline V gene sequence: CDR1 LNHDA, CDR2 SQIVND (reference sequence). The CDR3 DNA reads TGTGCCAGTAGTGAGAGAAGAGGGTGGCCCCAGCATTTT. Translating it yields CASSERRGWPQHF.

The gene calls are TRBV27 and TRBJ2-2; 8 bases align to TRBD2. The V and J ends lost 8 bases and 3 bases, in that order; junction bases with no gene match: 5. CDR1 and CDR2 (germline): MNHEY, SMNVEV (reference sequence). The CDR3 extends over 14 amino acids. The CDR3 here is CASSRRGDTGELFF. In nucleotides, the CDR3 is TGTGCCAGCTCTAGGCGGGGGGACACCGGGGAGCTGTTTTTT.

CDR3 DNA sequence: TGTGCCAGTAGTATAGCACAGGGAAGGAACAATGAGCAGTTCTTC. This translates into CASSIAQGRNNEQFF. The chain joins TRBV19 to TRBJ2-1; weak D call: TRBD1 (6 bases). Germline values: CDR1 LNHDA, CDR2 SQIVND (reference sequence). This CDR3 spans 15 amino acids. Between the trimmed V and J ends, which lost 1 base and 5 bases, there was a span of 12 bases.

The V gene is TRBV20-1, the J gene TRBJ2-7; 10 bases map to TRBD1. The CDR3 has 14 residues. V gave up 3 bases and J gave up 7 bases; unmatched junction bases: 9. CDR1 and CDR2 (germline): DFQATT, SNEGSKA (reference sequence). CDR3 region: CSASTGTGDGEQYF. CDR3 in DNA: TGCAGTGCTAGTACCGGGACAGGGGATGGGGAGCAGTACTTC.

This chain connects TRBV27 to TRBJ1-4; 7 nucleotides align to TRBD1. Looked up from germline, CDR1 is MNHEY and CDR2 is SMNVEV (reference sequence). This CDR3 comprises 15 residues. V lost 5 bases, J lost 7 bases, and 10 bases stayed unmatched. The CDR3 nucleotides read TGTGCCAGCAGTCGCACAGGGGATATGGGTGAAAAACTGTTTTTT. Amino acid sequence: CASSRTGDMGEKLFF.

The CDR3 loop is CASSRTHYSNQPQHF. CDR3 nucleotides: TGTGCCAGCAGCCGGACACATTATAGCAATCAGCCCCAGCATTTT. V gene TRBV7-2 combines with J gene TRBJ1-5; D is possibly TRBD1 (5 bases). CDR3 size: 15 residues. CDR1 is SGHTA and CDR2 is FQGNSA in the germline V gene. Trimming removed 5 bases at V and 0 bases at J, with 11 bases between.

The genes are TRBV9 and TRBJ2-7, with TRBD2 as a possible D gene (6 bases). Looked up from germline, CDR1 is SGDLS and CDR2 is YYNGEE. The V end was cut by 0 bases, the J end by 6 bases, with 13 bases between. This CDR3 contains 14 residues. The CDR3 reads CASSVEEGFGEQYF. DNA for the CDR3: TGTGCCAGCAGCGTAGAGGAGGGGTTTGGCGAGCAGTACTTC. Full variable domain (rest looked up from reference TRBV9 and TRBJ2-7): DSGVTQTPKHLITATGQRVTLRCSPRSGDLSVYWYQQSLDQGLQFLIQYYNGEERAKGNILERFSAQQFPDLHSELNLSSLELGDSALYFCASSVEEGFGEQYFGPGTRLTVT.

DNA for the CDR3: TGTGCCAGCACCTCGATACAGGGGAACGCCAAAAACATTCAGTACTTC. This sequence encodes CASTSIQGNAKNIQYF. The rearrangement joins TRBV21-1 to TRBJ2-4; the table's TRBD1 call for D was not verified on the DNA. TRBV21-1 is marked as a pseudogene. The CDR3 has 16 amino acids.

The CDR3 here is CASRHSGNCTDTQYF. Written as DNA, the CDR3 is TGCGCCAGCCGTCATAGCGGGAATTGCACAGATACGCAGTATTTT. The chain combines TRBV10-1 with TRBJ2-3, with TRBD2 matching over 8 bases. V was clipped by 8 bases and J by 1 base; unmatched bases: 8. Germline V gene sequence: CDR1 WNHNN, CDR2 SYGVQD (reference sequence). The CDR3 extends over 15 amino acids.